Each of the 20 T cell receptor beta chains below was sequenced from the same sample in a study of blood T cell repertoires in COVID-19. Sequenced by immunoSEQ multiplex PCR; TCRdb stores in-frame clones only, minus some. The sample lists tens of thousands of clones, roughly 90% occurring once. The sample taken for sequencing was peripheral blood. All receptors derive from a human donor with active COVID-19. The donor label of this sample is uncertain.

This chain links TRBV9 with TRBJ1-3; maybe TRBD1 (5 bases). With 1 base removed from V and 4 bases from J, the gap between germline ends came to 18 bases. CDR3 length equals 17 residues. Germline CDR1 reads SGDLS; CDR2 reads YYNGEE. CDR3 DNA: TGTGCCAGCAGCGTATCCCCCCCGACAGCCCTCGGAAACACCATATATTTT. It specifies CASSVSPPTALGNTIYF.

The DNA for the CDR3 is TGTGCCAGCAGCGTCGGGACTGGCTTCCATGAGCAGTTCTTC. Translated, it gives CASSVGTGFHEQFF. The rearrangement joins TRBV9 to TRBJ2-1, with a tentative D call TRBD2 (6 bases). CDR3 length equals 14 residues. Germline-derived CDR1 and CDR2 are SGDLS and YYNGEE. Trimming removed 2 bases from V and 8 bases from J, with 14 bases in between. Combining the CDR3 with reference TRBV9 and TRBJ2-1 gives the whole variable domain DSGVTQTPKHLITATGQRVTLRCSPRSGDLSVYWYQQSLDQGLQFLIQYYNGEERAKGNILERFSAQQFPDLHSELNLSSLELGDSALYFCASSVGTGFHEQFFGPGTRLTVL.

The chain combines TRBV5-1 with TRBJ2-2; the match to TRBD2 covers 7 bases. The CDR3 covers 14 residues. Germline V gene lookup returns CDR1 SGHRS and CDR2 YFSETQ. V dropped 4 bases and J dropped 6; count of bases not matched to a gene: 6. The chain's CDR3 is CASSRGDRSGELFF. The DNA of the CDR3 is TGCGCCAGCAGCCGGGGGGACCGGTCCGGGGAGCTGTTTTTT.

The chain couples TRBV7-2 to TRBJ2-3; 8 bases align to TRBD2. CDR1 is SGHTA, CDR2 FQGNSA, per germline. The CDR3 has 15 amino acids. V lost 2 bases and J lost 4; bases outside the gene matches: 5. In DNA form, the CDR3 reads TGTGCCAGCAGCTTAAACGGGGGGGCCCCAGATACGCAGTATTTT. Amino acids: CASSLNGGAPDTQYF.

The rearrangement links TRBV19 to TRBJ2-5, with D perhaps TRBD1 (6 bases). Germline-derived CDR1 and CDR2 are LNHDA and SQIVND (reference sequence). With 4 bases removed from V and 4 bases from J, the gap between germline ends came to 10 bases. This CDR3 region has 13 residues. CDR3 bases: TGTGCCAGTAGTAATACAGGGTTAGAGACCCAGTACTTC. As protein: CASSNTGLETQYF.

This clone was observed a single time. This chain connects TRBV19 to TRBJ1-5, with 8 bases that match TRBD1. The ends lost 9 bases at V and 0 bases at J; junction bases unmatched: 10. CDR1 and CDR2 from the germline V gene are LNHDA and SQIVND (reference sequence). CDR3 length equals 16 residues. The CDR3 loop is CASQLDRGYSNQPQHF. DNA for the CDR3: TGTGCCAGCCAACTCGACAGGGGATATAGCAATCAGCCCCAGCATTTT.

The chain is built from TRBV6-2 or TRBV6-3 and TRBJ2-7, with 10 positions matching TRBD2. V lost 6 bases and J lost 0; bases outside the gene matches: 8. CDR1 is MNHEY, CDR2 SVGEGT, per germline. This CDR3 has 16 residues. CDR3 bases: TGTGCCAGCAGCTCCGCTAGCGGGGGTAGCTCCTACGAGCAGTACTTC. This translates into CASSSASGGSSYEQYF.

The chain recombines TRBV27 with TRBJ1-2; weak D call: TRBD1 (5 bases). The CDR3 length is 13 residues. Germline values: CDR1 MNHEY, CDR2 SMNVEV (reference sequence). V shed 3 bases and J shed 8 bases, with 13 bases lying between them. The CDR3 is CASSFGTEGGYTF. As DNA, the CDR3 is TGTGCCAGCAGTTTTGGGACTGAGGGGGGCTACACCTTC.

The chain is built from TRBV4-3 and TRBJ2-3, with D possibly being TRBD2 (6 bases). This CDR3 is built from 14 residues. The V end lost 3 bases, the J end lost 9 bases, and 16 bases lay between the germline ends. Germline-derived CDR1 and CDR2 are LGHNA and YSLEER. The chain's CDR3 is CASSQEGTGLTQYF. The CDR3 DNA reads TGCGCCAGCAGCCAGGAGGGGACTGGGTTGACGCAGTATTTT.

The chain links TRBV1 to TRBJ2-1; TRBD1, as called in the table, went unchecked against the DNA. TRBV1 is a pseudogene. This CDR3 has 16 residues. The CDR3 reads CTSSQDTAFFSNEQFF. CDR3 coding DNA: TGCACCAGCAGCCAAGATACAGCTTTTTTTAGCAATGAGCAGTTCTTC.

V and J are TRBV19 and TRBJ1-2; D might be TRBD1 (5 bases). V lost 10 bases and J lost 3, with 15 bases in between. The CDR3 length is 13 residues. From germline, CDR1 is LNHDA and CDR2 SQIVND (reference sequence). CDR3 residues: CATRTTDDYGYTF. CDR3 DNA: TGTGCCACTCGAACGACAGATGACTATGGCTACACCTTC.

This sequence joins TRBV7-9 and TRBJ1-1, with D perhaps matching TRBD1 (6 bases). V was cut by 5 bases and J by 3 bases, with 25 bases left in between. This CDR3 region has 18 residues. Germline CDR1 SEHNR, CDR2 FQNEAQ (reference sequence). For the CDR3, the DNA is TGTGCCAGCAGCCATTGGGAGGGGGACATGGTTTTCGACACTGAAGCTTTCTTT. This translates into CASSHWEGDMVFDTEAFF.

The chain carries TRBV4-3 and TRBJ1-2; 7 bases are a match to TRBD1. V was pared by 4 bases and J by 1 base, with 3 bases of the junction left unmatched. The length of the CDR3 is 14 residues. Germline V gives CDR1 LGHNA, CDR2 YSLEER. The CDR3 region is CASSRDSYNYGYTF. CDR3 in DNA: TGCGCCAGCAGCCGGGACAGCTATAACTATGGCTACACCTTC.

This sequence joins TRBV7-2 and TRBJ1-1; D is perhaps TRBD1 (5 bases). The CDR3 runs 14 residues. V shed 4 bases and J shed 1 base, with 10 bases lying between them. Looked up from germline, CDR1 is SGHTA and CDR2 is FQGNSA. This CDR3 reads CASSSDSKNTEAFF. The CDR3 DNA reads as TGTGCCAGCAGCTCTGACAGTAAGAACACTGAAGCTTTCTTT.

In nucleotides, the CDR3 is TGTGCCAGCAGCACAAGACAGGTGGGGTACAATGAGCAGTTCTTC. As protein: CASSTRQVGYNEQFF. The chain combines TRBV7-2 with TRBJ2-1, with a possible D match to TRBD1 (6 bases). Trimming removed 5 bases at V and 4 bases at J, with 15 bases between. Germline lookup yields CDR1 SGHTA and CDR2 FQGNSA. The CDR3 totals 15 residues.

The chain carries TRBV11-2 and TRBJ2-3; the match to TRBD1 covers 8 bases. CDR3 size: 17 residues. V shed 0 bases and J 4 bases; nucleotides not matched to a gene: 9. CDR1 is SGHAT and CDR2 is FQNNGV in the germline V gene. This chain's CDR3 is CASSLDWGQASADTQYF. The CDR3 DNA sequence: TGTGCCAGCAGCTTAGATTGGGGACAGGCCAGCGCAGATACGCAGTATTTT.

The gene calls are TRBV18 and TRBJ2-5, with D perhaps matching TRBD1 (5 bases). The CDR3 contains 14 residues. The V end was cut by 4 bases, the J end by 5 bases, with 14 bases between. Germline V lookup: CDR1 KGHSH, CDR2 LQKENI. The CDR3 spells CASSQLPTGETQYF. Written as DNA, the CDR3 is TGTGCCAGCTCACAACTGCCAACAGGCGAGACCCAGTACTTC. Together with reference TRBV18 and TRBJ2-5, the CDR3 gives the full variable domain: NAGVMQNPRHLVRRRGQEARLRCSPMKGHSHVYWYRQLPEEGLKFMVYLQKENIIDESGMPKERFSAEFPKEGPSILRIQQVVRGDSAAYFCASSQLPTGETQYFGPGTRLLVL.

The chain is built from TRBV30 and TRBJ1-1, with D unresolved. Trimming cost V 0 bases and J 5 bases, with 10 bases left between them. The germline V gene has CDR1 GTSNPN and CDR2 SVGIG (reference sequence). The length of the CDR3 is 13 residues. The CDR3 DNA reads TGTGCCTGGAGTGTAGATCGAGGAACTGAAGCTTTCTTT. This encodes CAWSVDRGTEAFF.

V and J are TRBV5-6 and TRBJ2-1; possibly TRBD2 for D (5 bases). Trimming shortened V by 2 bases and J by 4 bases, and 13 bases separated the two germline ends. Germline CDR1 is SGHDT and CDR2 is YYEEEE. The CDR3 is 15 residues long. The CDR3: CASSFTGIRYNEQFF. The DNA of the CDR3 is TGTGCCAGCAGCTTTACCGGGATACGTTACAATGAGCAGTTCTTC.

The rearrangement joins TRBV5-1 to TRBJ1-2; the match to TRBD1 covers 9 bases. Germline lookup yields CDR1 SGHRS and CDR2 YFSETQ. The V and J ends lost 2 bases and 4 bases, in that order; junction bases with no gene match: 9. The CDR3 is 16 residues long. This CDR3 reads CASSFGTGLISYGYTF. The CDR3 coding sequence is TGCGCCAGCAGCTTCGGGACAGGGTTAATCTCCTATGGCTACACCTTC.